Below are 22 T cell receptor beta chains sequenced from a single sample in a study of cytomegalovirus exposure and HLA in healthy donors. Primers included in the PCR were 60 Vbeta and 13 Jbeta primers. The assay was immunoSEQ multiplex PCR, and TCRdb's table has in-frame clones only and misses some. The sample shows around 150,000 clones, more than 75% of them seen only once. The sequenced sample was PBMCs. These receptors came from a woman aged 50 to 60 in good health and CMV-seropositive.

The rearrangement joins TRBV7-2 to TRBJ1-1, with D uncertain. This CDR3 contains 14 residues. V lost 5 bases, J lost 0 bases, and 10 bases lay in between. Germline loops: CDR1 SGHTA, CDR2 FQGNSA. CDR3 loop: CASSLGLMNTEAFF. The DNA of the CDR3 is TGTGCCAGCAGCCTAGGACTGATGAACACTGAAGCTTTCTTT.

The rearrangement joins TRBV27 to TRBJ1-1, with 7 bases fitting TRBD1. Trimming at V came to 6 bases and at J to 3 bases, leaving 7 bases not matched to a gene. The germline V gene has CDR1 MNHEY and CDR2 SMNVEV (reference sequence). The CDR3 contains 14 residues. In DNA form, the CDR3 reads TGTGCCAGCAGCATGGACAGGATAGACACTGAAGCTTTCTTT. It encodes CASSMDRIDTEAFF.

The chain carries TRBV5-8 and TRBJ2-7; D is possibly TRBD2 (5 bases). This CDR3 is 11 amino acids long. V lost 5 bases and J 6 bases, leaving 9 bases between the germline ends. CDR1 and CDR2 (germline): SGHTS, YDEGEE. In nucleotides, the CDR3 is TGTGCCAGCAGAACCGCGGGCGAGCAGTACTTC. It encodes CASRTAGEQYF.

The V and J genes are TRBV2 and TRBJ2-2; TRBD2 agrees at 8 bases. CDR1 and CDR2 from the germline V gene are SNHLY and FYNNEI. J was trimmed by 3 bases and V by 4 bases; bases with no gene match: 13. The length of the CDR3 is 18 residues. CDR3 loop: CASSGVLADLMDTGELFF. CDR3 in DNA: TGTGCCAGCAGTGGGGTACTAGCGGACTTAATGGACACCGGGGAGCTGTTTTTT.

This clone came up a few times. The chain joins TRBV5-8 to TRBJ2-7; maybe TRBD2 (6 bases). The ends were cut back, 3 bases at V and 1 base at J, with 29 bases in the middle. This CDR3 contains 20 residues. From germline, CDR1 is SGHTS and CDR2 YDEGEE. Here the CDR3 reads CASSSTTPSPWGEPSYEQYF. CDR3 DNA: TGTGCCAGCAGCTCCACGACACCTAGTCCTTGGGGGGAACCTTCCTACGAGCAGTACTTC.

This clone was detected once. The rearrangement joins TRBV18 to TRBJ2-6; no definite D call. The germline gives CDR1 KGHSH, CDR2 LQKENI. V was shortened by 3 bases and J by 2 bases, with 11 bases between the two germline ends. CDR3 size: 16 residues. This CDR3 reads CASSPLQVTGANVLTF. The CDR3 coding sequence is TGTGCCAGCTCACCCCTGCAGGTTACTGGGGCCAACGTCCTGACTTTC.

This clone appeared a single time. This chain links TRBV20-1 with TRBJ1-1, with a possible D match to TRBD1 (6 bases). There are 11 residues in the CDR3. CDR1 and CDR2 from the germline V gene are DFQATT and SNEGSKA (reference sequence). Between the trimmed V and J ends, which lost 3 bases and 7 bases, there was a span of 9 bases. DNA of the CDR3: TGCAGTGCTAGTAGGGACAATGAAGCTTTCTTT. It specifies CSASRDNEAFF.

The rearrangement uses TRBV11-2 and TRBJ1-1; no firm D call. The CDR3 is 14 residues long. CDR1 is SGHAT and CDR2 is FQNNGV in the germline V gene. V dropped 6 bases and J dropped 5 bases, with 16 bases sitting between them. The CDR3 region is CASSLRPPGTEAFF. The DNA for the CDR3 is TGTGCCAGCAGTCTCCGGCCCCCGGGGACTGAAGCTTTCTTT.

The table lists this clone with a few counts. This chain links TRBV29-1 with TRBJ1-1; D is undetermined. The V end lost 4 bases, the J end lost 4 bases, and 16 bases lay between the germline ends. CDR3 length: 14 residues. Looked up from germline, CDR1 is SQVTM and CDR2 is ANQGSEA. CDR3 nucleotides: TGCAGCGTTGCGTTTTCTGACCGAGGCACTGAAGCTTTCTTT. Translation gives CSVAFSDRGTEAFF.

CDR3: CAWSLAGGKNIQYF. The CDR3 DNA is TGTGCCTGGAGCCTAGCGGGGGGGAAAAACATTCAGTACTTC. This chain uses TRBV30 with TRBJ2-4; TRBD2 aligns across 12 bases. Germline V CDR1 and CDR2: GTSNPN, SVGIG (reference sequence). V shed 3 bases and J 4 bases; nucleotides not matched to a gene: 1. The CDR3 covers 14 residues. The entire variable domain, with the rest obtained from reference TRBV30 and TRBJ2-4, is as follows: SQTIHQWPATLVQPVGSPLSLECTVEGTSNPNLYWYRQAAGRGLQLLFYSVGIGQISSEVPQNLSASRPQDRQFILSSKKLLLSDSGFYLCAWSLAGGKNIQYFGAGTRLSVL.

The chain employs TRBV7-9 and TRBJ2-2; TRBD2 matches 9 bases. V was clipped by 3 bases and J by 0 bases; unmatched bases: 5. The CDR3 is made up of 17 amino acids. Germline loops: CDR1 SEHNR, CDR2 FQNEAQ (reference sequence). The chain's CDR3 is CASSFPRGGPNTGELFF. The CDR3 DNA reads as TGTGCCAGCAGCTTCCCGCGGGGGGGACCGAACACCGGGGAGCTGTTTTTT.

This clone was picked up a small number of times. The chain links TRBV27 to TRBJ1-1, with D unclear. The CDR3 runs to 13 residues. Looked up from germline, CDR1 is MNHEY and CDR2 is SMNVEV (reference sequence). Trimming removed 3 bases at V and 1 base at J, with 6 bases between. The CDR3 nucleotides read TGTGCCAGCAGTTTCAGGCAGAACACTGAAGCTTTCTTT. Its protein product is CASSFRQNTEAFF.

The chain couples TRBV11-2 to TRBJ2-1; D ambiguous. There are 13 residues in the CDR3. Trimming left V 6 bases short and J 6 bases short, with 12 bases between. Germline V gives CDR1 SGHAT, CDR2 FQNNGV. CDR3 nucleotides: TGTGCCAGCAGACCAAATTACTCCAATGAGCAGTTCTTC. This translates into CASRPNYSNEQFF.

This chain uses TRBV19 with TRBJ2-2; D perhaps matches TRBD1 (6 bases). V lost 4 bases and J 6 bases, leaving 18 bases between the germline ends. This CDR3 spans 16 amino acids. Germline loops: CDR1 LNHDA, CDR2 SQIVND (reference sequence). CDR3 DNA sequence: TGTGCCAGTAGTAGGACAGTGGGGACCTACGCCGGGGAGCTGTTTTTT. This sequence encodes CASSRTVGTYAGELFF.

V and J are TRBV30 and TRBJ1-1, with 7 nucleotides matching TRBD1. Germline CDR1 reads GTSNPN; CDR2 reads SVGIG (reference sequence). The CDR3 runs 13 residues. V was pared by 0 bases and J by 11 bases, with 9 bases of the junction left unmatched. The CDR3 coding sequence is TGTGCCTGGAGTGTTCTTAAGGGGGCTGGGGCTTTCTTT. This gives the protein CAWSVLKGAGAFF.

This clone was detected only once. This chain joins TRBV4-2 and TRBJ2-4, with D unresolved. Germline V gives CDR1 LGHNA, CDR2 YNFKEQ. V lost 0 bases to trimming and J lost 7 bases, with 7 bases between them. This CDR3 region has 13 residues. For the CDR3, the DNA is TGTGCCAGCAGCCAAGAAAAGAGGAACATTCAGTACTTC. Translating it yields CASSQEKRNIQYF.

The chain has TRBV11-3 and TRBJ2-2; no definite D call. Per germline, CDR1 SGHNT and CDR2 YENEEA. The CDR3 runs 13 residues. The germline V and J ends were trimmed by 2 bases and 6 bases, with 7 bases remaining between them. CDR3 in amino acids: CASSLNSAGELFF. The DNA for the CDR3 is TGTGCCAGCAGCTTAAACTCGGCCGGGGAGCTGTTTTTT.

This clone was detected only once. For the CDR3, the DNA is TGTGCCAGCAGTTTGTTTAGTGGTGAAAAACTGTTTTTT. Residues: CASSLFSGEKLFF. The chain links TRBV28 to TRBJ1-4, with unresolved D. Per germline, CDR1 MDHEN and CDR2 SYDVKM. Trimming removed 3 bases at V and 7 bases at J, with 9 bases between. The CDR3 has 13 residues.

The J gene is TRBJ1-1, the V gene TRBV6-5, with D maybe TRBD1 (6 bases). The CDR3 sequence is 14 residues long. The germline CDR1 and CDR2 sequences are MNHEY and SVGAGI. The V and J ends lost 7 bases and 11 bases respectively, with 23 bases between them. CDR3 coding DNA: TGTGCCAGCACCCCGGGACAAGCTTCCCCGAAGGCTTTCTTT. It translates to CASTPGQASPKAFF.

The CDR3 is CASSYSFSSTDTQYF. CDR3 bases: TGTGCCAGCAGTTACTCGTTCTCTAGCACAGATACGCAGTATTTT. The chain joins TRBV6-5 to TRBJ2-3; unclear D gene. Between the trimmed V and J ends, which lost 0 bases and 0 bases, there was a span of 7 bases. CDR1 is MNHEY and CDR2 is SVGAGI in the germline V gene. CDR3 size: 15 residues.

V usage is TRBV2 and J usage is TRBJ2-1; 7 bases are a match to TRBD2. This CDR3 has 15 amino acids. Trimming at V came to 3 bases and at J to 2 bases, leaving 4 bases not matched to a gene. Per germline, CDR1 SNHLY and CDR2 FYNNEI. As DNA, the CDR3 is TGTGCCAGCAGTGATGGCGGGAGTGCCTACAATGAGCAGTTCTTC. This sequence encodes CASSDGGSAYNEQFF.

The rearrangement links TRBV7-2 to TRBJ1-2; 8 nucleotides match TRBD1. V lost 1 base, J lost 5 bases, and 6 bases stayed unmatched. The CDR3 length is 15 residues. The germline V gene has CDR1 SGHTA and CDR2 FQGNSA. The CDR3 loop is CASSLGGNRGYGYTF. Written as DNA, the CDR3 is TGTGCCAGCAGCTTAGGGGGCAACAGGGGGTATGGCTACACCTTC.